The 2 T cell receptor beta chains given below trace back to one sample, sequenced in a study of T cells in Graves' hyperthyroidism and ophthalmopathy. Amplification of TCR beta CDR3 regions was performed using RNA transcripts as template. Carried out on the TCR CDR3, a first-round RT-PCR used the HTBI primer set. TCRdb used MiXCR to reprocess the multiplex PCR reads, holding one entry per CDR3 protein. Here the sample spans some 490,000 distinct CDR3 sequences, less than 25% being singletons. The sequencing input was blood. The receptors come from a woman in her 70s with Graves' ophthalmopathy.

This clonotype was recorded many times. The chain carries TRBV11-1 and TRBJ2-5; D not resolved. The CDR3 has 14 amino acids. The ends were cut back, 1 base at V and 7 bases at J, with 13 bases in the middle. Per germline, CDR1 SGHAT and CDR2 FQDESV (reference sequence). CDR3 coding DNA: TGTGCCAGCAGCTTAGATGGCGGTTTCGTGACCCAGTACTTC. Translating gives CASSLDGGFVTQYF. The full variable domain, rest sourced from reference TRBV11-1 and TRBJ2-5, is EAEVAQSPRYKITEKSQAVAFWCDPISGHATLYWYRQILGQGPELLVQFQDESVVDDSQLPKDRFSAERLKGVDSTLKIQPAELGDSAMYLCASSLDGGFVTQYFGPGTRLLVL.

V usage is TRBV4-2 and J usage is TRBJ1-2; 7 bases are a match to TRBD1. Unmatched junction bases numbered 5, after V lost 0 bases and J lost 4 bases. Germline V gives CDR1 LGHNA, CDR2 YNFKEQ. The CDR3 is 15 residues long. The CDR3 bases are TGTGCCAGCAGCCAAGATATACAGGGGCTCTATGGCTACACCTTC. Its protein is CASSQDIQGLYGYTF.